This is a list of T cell receptor beta chains from one sample in a study of low-dose radiotherapy and immunotherapy resistance in tumors. TCRdb redid the calling of the reads with MiXCR, one entry per CDR3 protein. The sample includes 60,000 to 90,000 distinct CDR3 sequences, 31% of them seen just once. The source was PBMCs, collected before treatment. Every receptor here comes from a female donor with ovarian cancer. Both conserved end residues are part of each CDR3. A D gene is named only where the DNA matches it firmly. Some rows have no size entry. The others give once, few or many, or a class for an expanded clone.

j_gene: TRBJ2-7
abundance: many
v_gene: TRBV28
d_gene: NA
CDR3aa: CASSSPPVYEQYF
CDR3nt: TGTGCCAGCAGTTCCCCTCCAGTCTACGAGCAGTACTTC

j_gene: TRBJ2-1
abundance: many
v_gene: TRBV18
d_gene: NA
CDR3aa: CASSPRRDHEQFF
CDR3nt: TGTGCCAGCTCACCACGCAGGGACCATGAGCAGTTCTTC

j_gene: TRBJ2-2
abundance: many
v_gene: TRBV29-1
d_gene: TRBD2
CDR3aa: CSVAISSGENTGELFF
CDR3nt: TGCAGCGTTGCTATTTCTAGCGGCGAAAACACCGGGGAGCTGTTTTTT

j_gene: TRBJ2-3
abundance: many
v_gene: TRBV2
d_gene: NA
CDR3aa: CASSDSGESLRDADTQYF
CDR3nt: TGTGCCAGCAGCGACTCGGGGGAGAGCTTAAGAGACGCAGATACGCAGTATTTT

j_gene: TRBJ1-4
abundance: NA
v_gene: TRBV19
d_gene: NA
CDR3aa: CASSSYRVEKLFF
CDR3nt: TGTGCCAGTAGTAGCTACAGGGTTGAAAAACTGTTTTTT

j_gene: TRBJ2-7
abundance: many
v_gene: TRBV27
d_gene: NA
CDR3aa: CASSTGPAVIYEQYF
CDR3nt: TGTGCCAGCAGCACGGGGCCCGCGGTGATCTACGAGCAGTACTTC

j_gene: TRBJ1-1
abundance: many
v_gene: TRBV4-2
d_gene: TRBD1
CDR3aa: CASSQDRETGPMNTEAFF
CDR3nt: TGTGCCAGCAGCCAAGATCGGGAGACAGGGCCGATGAACACTGAAGCTTTCTTT

j_gene: TRBJ2-7
abundance: NA
v_gene: TRBV7-3
d_gene: NA
CDR3aa: CASSLTPDEQYF
CDR3nt: TGTGCCAGCAGCTTAACCCCTGACGAGCAGTACTTC

j_gene: TRBJ2-3
abundance: NA
v_gene: TRBV29-1
d_gene: TRBD2
CDR3aa: CSVDRRGASTDTQYF
CDR3nt: TGCAGCGTTGATCGGCGGGGGGCTAGCACAGATACGCAGTATTTT

j_gene: TRBJ2-1
abundance: many
v_gene: TRBV29-1
d_gene: TRBD2
CDR3aa: CSLAVSYNEQFF
CDR3nt: TGCAGTCTAGCGGTCTCCTACAATGAGCAGTTCTTC

j_gene: TRBJ2-1
abundance: NA
v_gene: TRBV9
d_gene: NA
CDR3aa: CASSGPGDPTVDEQFF
CDR3nt: TGTGCCAGCAGCGGGCCAGGGGACCCCACTGTGGATGAGCAGTTCTTC

j_gene: TRBJ2-1
abundance: many
v_gene: TRBV5-6
d_gene: TRBD2
CDR3aa: CASSFRTSAYNEQFF
CDR3nt: TGTGCCAGCAGCTTTCGGACTAGCGCGTACAATGAGCAGTTCTTC

j_gene: TRBJ2-2
abundance: NA
v_gene: TRBV5-1
d_gene: TRBD2
CDR3aa: CASSPSSGRNTGELFF
CDR3nt: TGCGCCAGCAGCCCTTCTAGCGGGAGAAACACCGGGGAGCTGTTTTTT

j_gene: TRBJ1-3
abundance: many
v_gene: TRBV28
d_gene: NA
CDR3aa: CASSFTALGNTIYF
CDR3nt: TGTGCCAGCAGTTTTACAGCCCTTGGAAACACCATATATTTT

j_gene: TRBJ2-1
abundance: many
v_gene: TRBV12-3/TRBV12-4
d_gene: TRBD1
CDR3aa: CASSLGGGDRADEQFF
CDR3nt: TGTGCCAGCAGTTTAGGGGGGGGGGACAGGGCCGATGAGCAGTTCTTC

j_gene: TRBJ2-6
abundance: many
v_gene: TRBV30
d_gene: NA
CDR3aa: CAWSVLNSGANVLTF
CDR3nt: TGTGCCTGGAGTGTACTAAACTCTGGGGCCAACGTCCTGACTTTC

j_gene: TRBJ2-5
abundance: many
v_gene: TRBV28
d_gene: NA
CDR3aa: CASSLPSAYQETQYF
CDR3nt: TGTGCCAGCAGTTTGCCTAGCGCGTACCAAGAGACCCAGTACTTC

j_gene: TRBJ2-3
abundance: many
v_gene: TRBV20-1
d_gene: NA
CDR3aa: CSARELKRVTDTQYF
CDR3nt: TGCAGTGCTAGAGAACTTAAGAGAGTCACAGATACGCAGTATTTT

j_gene: TRBJ2-1
abundance: many
v_gene: TRBV20-1
d_gene: NA
CDR3aa: CSASSLLHEQFF
CDR3nt: TGCAGTGCTAGTTCCCTGTTACATGAGCAGTTCTTC

j_gene: TRBJ2-5
abundance: many
v_gene: TRBV20-1
d_gene: NA
CDR3aa: CSARYPTRPETQYF
CDR3nt: TGCAGTGCTCGCTACCCTACTAGGCCGGAGACCCAGTACTTC

j_gene: TRBJ2-1
abundance: many
v_gene: TRBV29-1
d_gene: TRBD2
CDR3aa: CSALPAAGGDEQFF
CDR3nt: TGCAGCGCCCTACCGGCAGCGGGAGGCGATGAGCAGTTCTTC

j_gene: TRBJ2-3
abundance: NA
v_gene: TRBV11-2
d_gene: NA
CDR3aa: CASSFSTPDWPTTDTQYF
CDR3nt: TGTGCCAGCAGCTTCTCGACTCCCGACTGGCCAACCACAGATACGCAGTATTTT

j_gene: TRBJ2-7
abundance: many
v_gene: TRBV5-8
d_gene: NA
CDR3aa: CASSAGTYLGTYEQYF
CDR3nt: TGTGCCAGCAGCGCCGGGACATACCTCGGGACCTACGAGCAGTACTTC

j_gene: TRBJ1-1
abundance: many
v_gene: TRBV30
d_gene: NA
CDR3aa: CAWSVGVNTEAFF
CDR3nt: TGTGCCTGGAGTGTAGGGGTGAACACTGAAGCTTTCTTT

j_gene: TRBJ1-1
abundance: once
v_gene: TRBV6-5
d_gene: NA
CDR3aa: CASSYDTGGVEAFF
CDR3nt: TGTGCCAGCAGTTACGACACTGGGGGGGTTGAAGCTTTCTTT

j_gene: TRBJ2-5
abundance: NA
v_gene: TRBV21-1
d_gene: NA
CDR3aa: CASSKVQNQETQYF
CDR3nt: TGTGCCAGCAGCAAAGTACAGAACCAAGAGACCCAGTACTTC

j_gene: TRBJ2-1
abundance: many
v_gene: TRBV28
d_gene: NA
CDR3aa: CASTSAGPWVYNEQFF
CDR3nt: TGTGCCAGCACCTCCGCCGGGCCTTGGGTCTACAATGAGCAGTTCTTC

j_gene: TRBJ1-1
abundance: once
v_gene: TRBV12-3/TRBV12-4
d_gene: TRBD1
CDR3aa: CASSLDGTGKRVPEAFF
CDR3nt: TGTGCCAGCAGTTTAGACGGGACAGGCAAAAGGGTTCCTGAAGCTTTCTTT

j_gene: TRBJ1-2
abundance: many
v_gene: TRBV5-1
d_gene: TRBD1
CDR3aa: CASSRPGQPYGYTF
CDR3nt: TGCGCCAGCAGTCGACCGGGACAGCCCTATGGCTACACCTTC

j_gene: TRBJ2-1
abundance: NA
v_gene: TRBV29-1
d_gene: TRBD2
CDR3aa: CSVKRSGRNYEQFF
CDR3nt: TGCAGCGTTAAAAGGAGCGGGAGAAATTATGAGCAGTTCTTC

j_gene: TRBJ2-2
abundance: NA
v_gene: TRBV18
d_gene: NA
CDR3aa: CASSPPGAGAPNTGELFFFF
CDR3nt: NA

j_gene: TRBJ1-3
abundance: many
v_gene: TRBV5-1
d_gene: TRBD1
CDR3aa: CASSRDRTGNTIYF
CDR3nt: TGCGCCAGCAGCCGGGACAGAACTGGAAACACCATATATTTT

j_gene: TRBJ2-7
abundance: many
v_gene: TRBV12-3/TRBV12-4
d_gene: TRBD2
CDR3aa: CASSLVSGRADQYEQYF
CDR3nt: TGTGCCAGCAGTTTAGTTAGCGGGAGGGCGGATCAGTACGAGCAGTACTTC

j_gene: TRBJ2-1
abundance: many
v_gene: TRBV2
d_gene: TRBD2
CDR3aa: CARGAGGLLVNEQFF
CDR3nt: TGTGCCAGAGGGGCGGGAGGTCTCCTAGTCAATGAGCAGTTCTTC

j_gene: TRBJ2-1
abundance: many
v_gene: TRBV7-9
d_gene: TRBD1
CDR3aa: CASSSGTGTDNEQFF
CDR3nt: TGTGCCAGCAGCTCCGGGACAGGGACCGACAATGAGCAGTTCTTC

j_gene: TRBJ2-7
abundance: once
v_gene: TRBV5-6
d_gene: TRBD2
CDR3aa: CASSLGGSREQYF
CDR3nt: TGTGCCAGCAGCTTGGGCGGGAGCCGAGAGCAGTACTTC

j_gene: TRBJ1-5
abundance: NA
v_gene: TRBV27
d_gene: TRBD1
CDR3aa: CASRAGQGMYQPQHF
CDR3nt: TGTGCCAGCAGGGCCGGACAGGGGATGTATCAGCCCCAGCATTTT